The 12 T cell receptor beta chains in this list originate from one sample, sequenced in a study of T cells in Graves' hyperthyroidism and ophthalmopathy. RNA transcripts provided the source from which TCR beta CDR3 regions were amplified. First-round RT-PCR with HTBI primers amplified the TCR CDR3 region. Each CDR3 protein is one row after TCRdb ran MiXCR on the multiplex PCR reads. The sample carries 500,000 to 750,000 distinct CDR3 sequences, approximately 15% recorded once. The sample taken for sequencing was blood. These receptors all come from a young woman with Graves' ophthalmopathy.

The gene calls are TRBV12-3 or TRBV12-4 and TRBJ2-1; D perhaps matches TRBD2 (5 bases). The CDR3 sequence is 15 residues long. The V gene lost 6 bases and the J gene lost 8 bases, with 20 bases spanning the gap. The CDR3 DNA reads as TGTGCCAGCAGCCCTTCGGCACTCGGGGATTATGAGCAGTTCTTC. It yields the protein CASSPSALGDYEQFF.

In its sample, this clonotype was seen a few times. This rearrangement joins TRBV5-1 to TRBJ2-5; possible D gene TRBD2, 5 bases. The CDR3 consists of 14 residues. Trimming shortened V by 2 bases and J by 1 base, and 9 bases separated the two germline ends. Germline V gene sequence: CDR1 SGHRS, CDR2 YFSETQ. CDR3 in amino acids: CASSFRDAQETQYF. As DNA, the CDR3 is TGCGCCAGCAGCTTTCGGGATGCCCAAGAGACCCAGTACTTC.

This clonotype was detected many times. V usage is TRBV5-6 and J usage is TRBJ2-1; D is perhaps TRBD2 (5 bases). CDR3 length: 17 residues. V dropped 5 bases and J dropped 0 bases, with 18 bases sitting between them. From germline, CDR1 is SGHDT and CDR2 YYEEEE. The CDR3 DNA reads TGTGCCAGCAGTTCTCTTACTCGGGATGGCTCCTACAATGAGCAGTTCTTC. Its translation: CASSSLTRDGSYNEQFF.

As regards this clonotype: A junction end diverges from the germline sequence, so it may reflect a read error. The V gene is TRBV19, the J gene TRBJ2-1; D may correspond to TRBD1 or TRBD2 (6 bases each). The CDR3 has 16 amino acids. Germline V lookup: CDR1 LNHDA, CDR2 SQIVND (reference sequence). This CDR3 reads CASSIRRGSRGNEQSF. The CDR3 DNA reads TGTGCCAGTAGTATAAGGAGGGGTTCTAGGGGGAATGAGCAGTCCTTC.

Many counts were recorded for this clonotype. This chain joins TRBV12-3 or TRBV12-4 and TRBJ1-4; no reliable D call. Deletions cut 0 bases from V and 8 bases from J, with 13 bases between. CDR3 length equals 15 residues. The CDR3 reads CASSLAAAIREKLFF. CDR3 bases: TGTGCCAGCAGTTTAGCGGCGGCGATTAGGGAAAAACTGTTTTTT.

This clonotype was seen a few times. The chain carries TRBV19 and TRBJ2-7; TRBD2 matches 7 bases. J was trimmed by 0 bases and V by 6 bases; bases with no gene match: 8. The germline gives CDR1 LNHDA, CDR2 SQIVND (reference sequence). The CDR3 is made up of 15 amino acids. The CDR3 DNA is TGTGCCAGTAGAGGTGGGAGGGCCCCCTCCTACGAGCAGTACTTC. Residues: CASRGGRAPSYEQYF.

Ten or more counts support this clonotype. The CDR3 DNA sequence: TGCAGTGCTACCGGGACTAGCGGGAGCTCCTACAATGAGCAGTTCTTC. Its protein product is CSATGTSGSSYNEQFF. This sequence joins TRBV20-1 and TRBJ2-1, with 14 bases aligning to TRBD2. Germline CDR1 reads DFQATT; CDR2 reads SNEGSKA (reference sequence). The CDR3 loop spans 16 amino acids. The V segment lost 4 bases and the J segment 0 bases; nucleotides outside the gene matches: 2.

Many counts were recorded for this clonotype. This chain connects TRBV4-1 to TRBJ2-2; TRBD2 aligns across 16 bases. The CDR3 consists of 20 residues. CDR1 MGHRA and CDR2 YSYEKL come from the germline V gene. J lost 5 bases, V lost 3 bases, and 12 bases had no gene match. CDR3 in DNA: TGCGCCAGCAGCCACTCAGGAGGGGGACTAGCGGGAGGGAGAACCGGGGAGCTGTTTTTT. As protein: CASSHSGGGLAGGRTGELFF.

This clonotype has at least ten counts. V usage is TRBV30 and J usage is TRBJ1-5, with 10 nucleotides matching TRBD1. In germline, CDR1 is GTSNPN, CDR2 SVGIG (reference sequence). J was trimmed by 7 bases and V by 7 bases; bases with no gene match: 7. CDR3 length: 13 residues. CDR3 nucleotides: TGTGCCTTGGACAGGGGGAAGGGACAGCCCCAGCATTTT. Residues: CALDRGKGQPQHF.

This clonotype was detected many times. The J gene is TRBJ1-1, the V gene TRBV12-3 or TRBV12-4; the D gene is possibly TRBD1 (6 bases). The CDR3 contains 15 residues. Trimming took off 5 bases at V and 1 base at J, with 14 bases between the two ends. The chain's CDR3 is CASSRRTAANTEAFF. The CDR3 DNA follows: TGTGCCAGCAGTCGACGGACAGCAGCGAACACTGAAGCTTTCTTT.

This clonotype was counted many times. CDR3 in amino acids: CASSLASGNQPQHF. In nucleotides, the CDR3 is TGCGCCAGCAGCTTGGCCTCAGGGAATCAGCCCCAGCATTTT. The V call is TRBV5-1, the J call TRBJ1-5; D perhaps matches TRBD1 (5 bases). The V and J ends lost 0 bases and 4 bases respectively, with 8 bases between them. CDR3 size: 14 residues. The germline V gene encodes CDR1 SGHRS and CDR2 YFSETQ.

This clonotype was seen repeatedly, ten times or more. The J gene is TRBJ2-3, the V gene TRBV20-1; a possible D gene is TRBD1 (7 bases). Germline V lookup: CDR1 DFQATT, CDR2 SNEGSKA (reference sequence). Trimming removed 1 base at V and 0 bases at J, with 20 bases between. The CDR3 consists of 18 residues. This chain's CDR3 is CSARGWRDRIASTDTQYF. In DNA, the CDR3 is TGCAGTGCTAGAGGTTGGCGGGACAGAATCGCTAGCACAGATACGCAGTATTTT.